The text below deals with one T cell receptor beta chain. The clone's antigen remains unknown. The sample holds no much larger clone one base away, and base qualities are not on file. The donors were healthy, HIV-negative adults who had no recently reported acute infections or vaccinations. All donors were Caucasian adults living in Nashville, Tennessee, USA. Magnetic negative selection was used to enrich CD4+ T cells, after which naive cells were positively selected on CD45RA and the negative fraction became the memory subset. Blood was obtained by leukapheresis, after which PBMCs were separated by Ficoll-Histopaque density gradient centrifugation and cryopreserved in liquid nitrogen vapor phase. Analytical flow cytometry was used to check the purity and quantity of each magnetically sorted T cell population. Genomic DNA was isolated from each sorted fraction and quantified by UV absorbance on a Nanodrop 2000c.

This entry comes from a study of shared clonotypes between healthy human individuals (dated by TCRdb to the early 2020s). As for the study more broadly: A few men and two women, aged 18 to 49 years, made up the cohort. For each donor, three plates each were used for CD4 naive and CD4 memory, two plates were used for CD8 naive, and one plate was used for CD8 memory. Between about 0.8 and 9.5 billion PBMCs per donor were obtained by leukapheresis. To estimate repertoire size and how much clonotypes are shared between individuals, the study performed deep sequencing of blood TCR repertoires from about five healthy adults. To increase sequencing depth and limit assay-specific biases, TCR repertoire library preparation and sequencing were carried out by different laboratories using diverse techniques. On the study overall, not on this receptor specifically: Across four donors, 4.5% to 6.5% of naive CD4, 3% to 3.5% of naive CD8, under 2.5% of memory CD4, and roughly 0.41% of memory CD8 clonotypes were shared. Rarefaction of sorted-subset datasets indicated incomplete sequencing despite the large sequencing depth. Compared with non-shared clonotypes, the clonotypes found in all four sorted-subset donors had higher generation probabilities. Because the study included only a small number of donors, the genetic and exposure-history diversity represented was limited. Pairwise subsampling indicated that sequencing depth was expected to affect the degree of clonotype sharing among donors. Larger estimated clonotype richness was generally found for naive subsets than for memory subsets. Only blood was sampled, and tissue TCR repertoires likely differ from those in blood.

Using the deep immunoSEQ assay, TCR CDR3 regions were amplified from genomic DNA by multiplex PCR. Extracted genomic DNA from each cell subset was distributed evenly across all wells of several immunoSEQ 96-well plates, and each plate was treated as a replicate. For sorted subsets, approximately 200 ng of genomic DNA, equivalent to around 31,000 T cell genomes, went into each replicate PCR. Purified libraries were quantified with a Qubit 3.0 fluorometer, sized on a Bioanalyzer 2100, and re-quantified with the KAPA Library Quantification kit. Every immunoSEQ 96-well plate was sequenced on a separate single-read 150-cycle Illumina NextSeq 550 flow cell. In the source study's methods: Because the immunoSEQ output held only junctional sequences and lacked quality scores, the filtering could not match the filtering applied to full-length reads. To assign V/J genes and CDR3, sequences were annotated using PyIR, a Python wrapper for IgBLAST v1.9, with IMGT germline references. Any read was removed if the V/J assignment was weak (E-value above 1e-6), the CDR3 was missing, or the read contained stop codons, out-of-frame junctions, or ambiguous translated residues. V3J clonotypes were defined as sequences sharing the same inferred V gene, J gene, and CDR3 amino acid sequence. Percentage overlap between repertoires was computed as shared unique clonotypes divided by the size of the smaller repertoire. Three approaches were used to assess repertoire richness: RTK rarefaction, the Chao1 estimator, and Recon v2.1 estimates of unobserved clonotypes. OLGA was used to compute generation probabilities for all TCRbeta clonotypes that the gDNA method yielded from a few donors. TCRdb retrieved this table from immuneACCESS and kept in-frame rearrangements only. Not all clones are present; in checked studies, unresolved V genes account for under half, and no reason is known for the remainder. Clone size and the V and J calls come from that table; the DNA yielded D and trimming. The sample table holds about 520,000 clones, of which 90% to 97% were seen once. About 0.059% of the sample comes from the top ten.

Inclusive of the bounding cysteine and phenylalanine, the CDR3 is 17 residues long. Only CDR3 DNA remains: 51 bases, in frame from the first base. CDR1 SGHTS and CDR2 YDEGEE are derived from the germline V gene. From V the trimming removes 4 bases and from J it removes 3 bases, while the gene matches leave 14 bases of the junction unaccounted for. The source of this sequence is a woman under 40 in good health. This sequence uses TRBV5-8 and TRBJ2-5; TRBD1 fits 8 bases in the junction. Input material: naive CD4+ T cells sorted from blood. Taken with the paper, the label for cell subset or site translates to: CD45RA+ positively selected. This receptor carries the CDR3 CASSDGQGLADKETQYF. The DNA sequence is as follows: TGTGCCAGCAGCGACGGACAGGGCTTGGCAGACAAAGAGACCCAGTACTTC. The full variable domain, completed from the reference TRBV5-8 and TRBJ2-5 proteins outside the CDR3, reads EAGVTQSPTHLIKTRGQQATLRCSPISGHTSVYWYQQALGLGLQFLLWYDEGEERNRGNFPPRFSGRQFPNYSSELNVNALELEDSALYLCASSDGQGLADKETQYFGPGTRLLVL.